The 7 T cell receptor beta chains below come from one sample, sequenced in a study of blood T cells in healthy people across ages. A second roughly 7 to 11 cycle PCR used barcoded and J-beta primers. From the 5' RACE reads, TCRdb called clonotypes with MiXCR, one entry per CDR3 protein. Of approximately 760,000 distinct CDR3 sequences listed, 20% to 30% are singletons. These data were also reused for a study on T cells of mothers and their children.

Sequenced: blood. The receptors derive from a boy younger than 18 in good health.

In regard to this clonotype: Its ends do not fully match the called genes, so a read error is possible. The V gene is TRBV6-2 or TRBV6-3, the J gene TRBJ1-5, with D perhaps TRBD1 (5 bases). The CDR3 consists of 16 residues. Germline V gene data show CDR1 as MNHEY and CDR2 as SVGEGT. Here the CDR3 reads CASSWGSAFSNQPLHF. CDR3 in DNA: TGTGCCAGCAGTTGGGGGTCAGCCTTCAGCAATCAGCCCCTGCATTTT.

The gene calls are TRBV28 and TRBJ2-4; D ambiguous. The germline gives CDR1 MDHEN, CDR2 SYDVKM. The CDR3 loop spans 15 amino acids. Trimming cost V 6 bases and J 0 bases, with 12 bases left between them. The chain's CDR3 is CASSSLPLAKNIQYF. CDR3 nucleotides: TGTGCCAGCAGCAGCCTTCCTTTAGCCAAAAACATTCAGTACTTC.

This clonotype was recorded a few times. This chain connects TRBV29-1 to TRBJ1-3; TRBD1 matches 7 bases. CDR3 length: 14 amino acids. Germline V lookup: CDR1 SQVTM, CDR2 ANQGSEA. V was pared by 3 bases and J by 9 bases, with 11 bases of the junction left unmatched. In nucleotides, the CDR3 is TGCAGCGTTGAGACCACAGGGGCGTTGAGCACCATATATTTT. Translation gives CSVETTGALSTIYF.

In this sample, this clonotype turned up a few times. For the CDR3, the DNA is TGTGCCAGCAGCTCCCTACCGGGACAGGACAATGAGCAGTTCTTC. As protein: CASSSLPGQDNEQFF. This rearrangement joins TRBV7-2 to TRBJ2-1; 8 bases line up with TRBD1. V shed 4 bases and J 5 bases; nucleotides not matched to a gene: 7. Germline loops: CDR1 SGHTA, CDR2 FQGNSA. The CDR3 is made up of 15 amino acids.

The chain uses TRBV20-1 and TRBJ1-2, with D possibly matching TRBD1 (6 bases). The CDR3 totals 12 residues. The V end lost 6 bases, the J end lost 3 bases, and 11 bases lay between the germline ends. Germline assignment: CDR1 DFQATT and CDR2 SNEGSKA (reference sequence). The CDR3 region is CSAPGQHYGYTF. In DNA, the CDR3 is TGCAGTGCGCCCGGACAGCACTATGGCTACACCTTC.

This clonotype was seen only once. The chain joins TRBV6-2 or TRBV6-3 to TRBJ1-2; no reliable D call. Germline V CDR1 and CDR2: MNHEY, SVGEGT. Trimming took off 2 bases at V and 4 bases at J, with 14 bases between the two ends. The CDR3 loop spans 15 amino acids. The CDR3 protein is CASSYAPAASYGYTF. CDR3 sequence (DNA): TGTGCCAGCAGTTACGCGCCGGCAGCTTCCTATGGCTACACCTTC.

The CDR3: CASSSVYNTEAFF. In DNA form, the CDR3 reads TGTGCCAGCAGCTCCGTCTATAACACTGAAGCTTTCTTT. The V and J genes are TRBV7-3 and TRBJ1-1; no definite D call. CDR1 is SGHTA and CDR2 is FQGTGA in the germline V gene. The CDR3 length is 13 residues. V was clipped by 4 bases and J by 2 bases, with 8 bases between them.